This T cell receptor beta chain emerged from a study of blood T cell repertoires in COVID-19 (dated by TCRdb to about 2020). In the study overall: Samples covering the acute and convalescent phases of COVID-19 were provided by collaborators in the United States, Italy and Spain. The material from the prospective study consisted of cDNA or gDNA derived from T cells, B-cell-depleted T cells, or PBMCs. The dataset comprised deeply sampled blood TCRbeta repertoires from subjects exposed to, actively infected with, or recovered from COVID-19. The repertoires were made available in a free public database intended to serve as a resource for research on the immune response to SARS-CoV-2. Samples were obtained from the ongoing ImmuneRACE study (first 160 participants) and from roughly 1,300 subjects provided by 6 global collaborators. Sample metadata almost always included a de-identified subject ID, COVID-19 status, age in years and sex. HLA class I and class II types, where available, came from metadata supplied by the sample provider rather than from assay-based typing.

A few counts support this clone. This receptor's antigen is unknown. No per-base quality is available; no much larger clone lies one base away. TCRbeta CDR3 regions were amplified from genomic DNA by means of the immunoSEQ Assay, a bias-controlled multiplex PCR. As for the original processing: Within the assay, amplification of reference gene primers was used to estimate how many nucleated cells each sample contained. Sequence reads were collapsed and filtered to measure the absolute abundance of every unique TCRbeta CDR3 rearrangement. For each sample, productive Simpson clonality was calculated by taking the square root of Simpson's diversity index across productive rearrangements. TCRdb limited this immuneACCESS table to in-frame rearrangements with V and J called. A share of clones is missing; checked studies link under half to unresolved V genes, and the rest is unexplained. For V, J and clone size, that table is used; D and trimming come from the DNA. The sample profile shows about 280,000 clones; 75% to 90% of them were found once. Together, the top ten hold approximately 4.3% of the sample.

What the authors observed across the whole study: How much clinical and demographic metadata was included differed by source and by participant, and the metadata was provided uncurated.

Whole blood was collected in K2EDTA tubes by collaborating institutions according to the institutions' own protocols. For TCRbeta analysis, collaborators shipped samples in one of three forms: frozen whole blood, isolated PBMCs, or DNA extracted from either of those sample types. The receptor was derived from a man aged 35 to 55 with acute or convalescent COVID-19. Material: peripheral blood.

This receptor has the CDR3 CASSYGAGRTEAFF. The sequence in DNA is TGTGCCAGCAGTTACGGAGCAGGGCGAACTGAAGCTTTCTTT. The receptor chain draws on TRBV6-5 and TRBJ1-1; tentative D gene TRBD1, with 5 bases matching. The CDR3 runs 14 amino acids, cysteine and phenylalanine included. Solely the CDR3 DNA is kept, with 42 bases framed from the first base. V and J are truncated by 2 bases and 5 bases respectively, leaving an intervening sequence of 12 bases. The germline V gene specifies MNHEY as CDR1 and SVGAGI as CDR2.